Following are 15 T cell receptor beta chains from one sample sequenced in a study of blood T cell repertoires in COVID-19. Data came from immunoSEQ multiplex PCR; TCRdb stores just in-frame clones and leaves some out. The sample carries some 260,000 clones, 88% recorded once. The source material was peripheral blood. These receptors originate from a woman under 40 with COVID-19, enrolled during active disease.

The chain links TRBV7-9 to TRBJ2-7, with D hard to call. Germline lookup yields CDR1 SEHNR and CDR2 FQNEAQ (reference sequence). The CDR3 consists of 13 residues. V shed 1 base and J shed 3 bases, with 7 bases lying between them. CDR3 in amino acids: CASSLGLNYEQYF. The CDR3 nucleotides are TGTGCCAGCAGCTTAGGACTGAACTACGAGCAGTACTTC.

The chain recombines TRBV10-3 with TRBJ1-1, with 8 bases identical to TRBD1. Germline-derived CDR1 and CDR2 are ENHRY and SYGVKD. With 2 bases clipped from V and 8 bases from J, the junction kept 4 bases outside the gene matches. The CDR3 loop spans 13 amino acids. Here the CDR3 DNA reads TGTGCCATCAGTGAGGGTAGGGACAGGGAAGCTTTCTTT. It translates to CAISEGRDREAFF.

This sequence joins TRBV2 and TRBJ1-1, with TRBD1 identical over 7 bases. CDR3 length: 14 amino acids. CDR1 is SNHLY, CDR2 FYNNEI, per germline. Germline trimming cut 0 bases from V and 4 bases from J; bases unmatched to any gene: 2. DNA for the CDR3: TGTGCCAGCAGTGAAGCGCCAGGGGGCACTGAAGCTTTCTTT. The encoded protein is CASSEAPGGTEAFF. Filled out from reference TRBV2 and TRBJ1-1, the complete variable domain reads EPEVTQTPSHQVTQMGQEVILRCVPISNHLYFYWYRQILGQKVEFLVSFYNNEISEKSEIFDDQFSVERPDGSNFTLKIRSTKLEDSAMYFCASSEAPGGTEAFFGQGTRLTVV.

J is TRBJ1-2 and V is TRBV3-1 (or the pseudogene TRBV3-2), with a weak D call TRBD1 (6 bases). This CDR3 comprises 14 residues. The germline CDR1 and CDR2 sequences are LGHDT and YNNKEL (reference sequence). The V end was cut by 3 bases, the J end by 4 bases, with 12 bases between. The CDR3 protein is CASSQGARVYGYTF. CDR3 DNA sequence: TGTGCCAGCAGCCAGGGGGCGAGAGTCTATGGCTACACCTTC.

CDR3: CASSIRGIENSPLHF. The CDR3 DNA reads TGTGCCAGTAGTATTCGGGGGATCGAAAATTCACCCCTCCACTTT. The rearrangement joins TRBV19 to TRBJ1-6; D might be TRBD1 (5 bases). In germline, CDR1 is LNHDA, CDR2 SQIVND (reference sequence). V was clipped by 3 bases and J by 7 bases, with 13 bases between them. The CDR3 runs 15 residues.

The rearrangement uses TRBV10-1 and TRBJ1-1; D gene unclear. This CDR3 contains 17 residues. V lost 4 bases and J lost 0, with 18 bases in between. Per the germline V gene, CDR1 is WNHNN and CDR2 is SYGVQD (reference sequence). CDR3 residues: CASSASGGFTMNTEAFF. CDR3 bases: TGCGCCAGCAGTGCTAGTGGTGGATTTACTATGAACACTGAAGCTTTCTTT.

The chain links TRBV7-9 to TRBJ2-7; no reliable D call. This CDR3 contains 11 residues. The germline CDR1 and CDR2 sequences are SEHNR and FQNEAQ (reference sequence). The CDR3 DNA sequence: TGTGCCAGCAGCTTCGAACAGCAGGTACGCGTC. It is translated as CASSFEQQVRV.

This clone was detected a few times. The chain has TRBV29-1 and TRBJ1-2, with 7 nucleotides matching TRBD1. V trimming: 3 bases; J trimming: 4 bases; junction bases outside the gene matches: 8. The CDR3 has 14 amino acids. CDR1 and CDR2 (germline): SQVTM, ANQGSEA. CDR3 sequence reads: CSVDYNRGTYGYTF. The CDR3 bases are TGCAGCGTTGATTATAACAGGGGAACCTATGGCTACACCTTC. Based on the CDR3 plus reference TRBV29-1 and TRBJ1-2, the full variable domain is SAVISQKPSRDICQRGTSLTIQCQVDSQVTMMFWYRQQPGQSLTLIATANQGSEATYESGFVIDKFPISRPNLTFSTLTVSNMSPEDSSIYLCSVDYNRGTYGYTFGSGTRLTVV.

The DNA for the CDR3 is TGTGCCAGCAGTTTCACAGGGTACACTGAAGCTTTCTTT. Its protein is CASSFTGYTEAFF. The chain employs TRBV6-5 and TRBJ1-1; a possible D gene is TRBD1 (6 bases). The CDR3 has 13 amino acids. Trimming removed 4 bases at V and 3 bases at J, with 9 bases between. CDR1 is MNHEY and CDR2 is SVGAGI in the germline V gene.

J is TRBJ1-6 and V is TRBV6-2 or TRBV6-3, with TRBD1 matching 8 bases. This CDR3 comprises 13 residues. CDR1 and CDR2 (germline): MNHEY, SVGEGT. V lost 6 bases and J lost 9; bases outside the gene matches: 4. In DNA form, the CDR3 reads TGTGCCAGCAGCCGCAGGGGGCCTTCACCCCTCCACTTT. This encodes CASSRRGPSPLHF.

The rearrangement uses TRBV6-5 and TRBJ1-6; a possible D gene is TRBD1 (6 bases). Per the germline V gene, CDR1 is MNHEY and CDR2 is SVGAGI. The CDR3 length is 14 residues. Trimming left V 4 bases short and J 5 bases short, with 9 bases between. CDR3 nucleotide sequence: TGTGCCAGCAGTTTTGCAGGGGATAATTCACCCCTCCACTTT. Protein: CASSFAGDNSPLHF.

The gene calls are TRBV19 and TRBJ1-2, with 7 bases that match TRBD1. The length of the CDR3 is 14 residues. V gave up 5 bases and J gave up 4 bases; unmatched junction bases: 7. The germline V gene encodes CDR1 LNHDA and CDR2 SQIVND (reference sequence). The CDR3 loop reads CASSPDRDPYGYTF. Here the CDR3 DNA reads TGTGCCAGTAGTCCCGACAGGGACCCCTATGGCTACACCTTC.

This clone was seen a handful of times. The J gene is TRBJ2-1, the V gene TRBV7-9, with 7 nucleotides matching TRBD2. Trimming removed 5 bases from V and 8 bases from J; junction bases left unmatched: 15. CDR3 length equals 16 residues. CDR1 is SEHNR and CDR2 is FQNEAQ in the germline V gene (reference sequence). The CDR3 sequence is CASSPDGGREQDEQFF. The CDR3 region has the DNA TGTGCCAGCAGCCCAGATGGAGGGCGGGAGCAGGATGAGCAGTTCTTC.

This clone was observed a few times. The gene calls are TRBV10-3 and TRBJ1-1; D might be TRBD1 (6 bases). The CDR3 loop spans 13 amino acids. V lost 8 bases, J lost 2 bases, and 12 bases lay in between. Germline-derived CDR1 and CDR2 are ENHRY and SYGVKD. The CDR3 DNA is TGTGCCATCGCCGGGACACTAAACACTGAAGCTTTCTTT. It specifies CAIAGTLNTEAFF.

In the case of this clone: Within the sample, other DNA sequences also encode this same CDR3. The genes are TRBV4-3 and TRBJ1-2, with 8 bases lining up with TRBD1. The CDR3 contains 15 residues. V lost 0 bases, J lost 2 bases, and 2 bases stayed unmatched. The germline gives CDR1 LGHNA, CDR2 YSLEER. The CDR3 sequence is CASSQDWTGNYGYTF. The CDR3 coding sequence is TGCGCCAGCAGCCAAGATTGGACAGGGAACTATGGCTACACCTTC.